This TCR beta chain appears in the sequencing data of a study of Ad26.COV2.S vaccination and SARS-CoV-2 variants (dated by TCRdb to about 2021). A note on the overall study: Vaccine-arm donors were drawn from COV1001, a multicentre, randomized, double-blind, placebo-controlled phase I-IIa trial of Ad26.COV2.S in healthy adults. Ad26.COV2.S was administered intramuscularly at 5 x 10^10 or 1 x 10^11 viral particles, either as a single shot or as two shots given 56 days apart. TCRbeta repertoire sequencing was used to assess the specificity and breadth of SARS-CoV-2-reactive T cell receptors after Ad26.COV2.S vaccination. A total of approximately 30 samples were included in the TCR-sequenced set, comprising about 20 Ad26.COV2.S vaccine recipients, 5 placebo recipients and 8 SARS-CoV-2 convalescent individuals. Participants in the trial were split at random into five groups of five each, receiving low-dose or high-dose Ad26.COV2.S once or twice, or else placebo on both occasions. Investigators remained blinded to trial group allocation during experiments and outcome assessment. Overall study outcomes, separate from this receptor: The study was not powered for comparison of responses between vaccine doses or regimens. The authors noted that the TCR breadth and depth analyses may have underestimated total T cell responses. Higher spike-specific TCR breadth was observed in Ad26.COV2.S recipients than in placebo recipients (P = 0.0014). Vaccine and placebo recipients had similar non-spike TCR breadth, a finding consistent with the vaccine containing only spike. After vaccination, substantial breadth of spike-specific CD8+ and CD4+ T cell responses was reported.

Per the publication, the treatment or condition label means: some 20 received Ad26.COV2.S at low or high dose, single or two shots; 5 received placebo; per-sample allocation not given. For vaccine and placebo recipients, repertoires were sequenced using samples collected on day 63 after the first injection. Between 29 July and 7 August 2020, Cohort 1b enrolled 20 to 30 adults aged 18-55 years at one site in Boston, USA. Ad26.COV2.S was a replication-incompetent adenovirus type 26 vector that expressed a prefusion-stabilized SARS-CoV-2 spike protein derived from the original Wuhan strain. Worth noting for this clone: Its antigen remains unidentified. Within one base of it there is no much larger clone, and no base qualities were kept.

The immunoSEQ Assay was the method used to sequence TCRbeta CDR3 regions. After extraction, genomic DNA underwent amplification by bias-controlled multiplex PCR, followed by high-throughput sequencing. In the paper's pipeline: To quantify the absolute abundance of every unique TCRbeta CDR3 region, sequences were collapsed and filtered. Usable DNA was measured by amplifying reference genes present in all nucleated cells, and TCRbeta template counts were normalized to that usable DNA to estimate T cell fraction. Repertoire TCRs were annotated as SARS-CoV-2-specific by exact matching of V gene, CDR3 amino acid sequence and J gene to a known reactive TCR set. MIRA supplied the reference SARS-CoV-2 TCR set, which was filtered for enrichment in COVID-19-positive ImmuneCODE repertoires so that public or cross-reactive TCRs were removed. Drawing on the MIRA antigens, annotated TCRs were analysed further at the level of specific ORF or position within ORF. Breadth was defined as the number of annotated unique rearrangements divided by the total number of unique productive rearrangements, and depth was defined as the summed frequency of the annotated unique rearrangements. TCR breadth was compared between groups using two-sided Wilcoxon rank-sum tests. This is the immuneACCESS table as TCRdb keeps it, with only in-frame sequences that have V and J called. A part of the clones is gone; compared with another copy, unresolved V genes explain less than half, and the rest is unexplained. V and J calls and clone size are as listed in that table; D and trimming were resolved from the DNA. A total of about 680,000 clones appear in this sample, more than 70% of them only once. Of the sample, roughly 1.5% falls within the top ten clones.

This TCR was recovered from a person between 18 and 65 years old who received the Ad26.COV2.S COVID-19 vaccine or a placebo. This specimen was peripheral blood, taken in a trial of Ad26.COV2.S vaccine versus placebo.

The DNA is as follows: TGTGCCAGTAGTAGTCTGGAAGGGCCGTTCCACGAGCAGTACTTC. This codes for CASSSLEGPFHEQYF. This chain joins TRBV19 to TRBJ2-7; no D segment can be confidently identified. Trimming takes 4 bases from V and 5 bases from J, and the germline ends sit 18 bases apart. For CDR1 and CDR2, the germline V gene (reference sequence) lists LNHDA and SQIVND. CDR3 length: 15 amino acids, cysteine to phenylalanine. Only the CDR3 DNA is retained, 45 bases long and in frame from the first base.